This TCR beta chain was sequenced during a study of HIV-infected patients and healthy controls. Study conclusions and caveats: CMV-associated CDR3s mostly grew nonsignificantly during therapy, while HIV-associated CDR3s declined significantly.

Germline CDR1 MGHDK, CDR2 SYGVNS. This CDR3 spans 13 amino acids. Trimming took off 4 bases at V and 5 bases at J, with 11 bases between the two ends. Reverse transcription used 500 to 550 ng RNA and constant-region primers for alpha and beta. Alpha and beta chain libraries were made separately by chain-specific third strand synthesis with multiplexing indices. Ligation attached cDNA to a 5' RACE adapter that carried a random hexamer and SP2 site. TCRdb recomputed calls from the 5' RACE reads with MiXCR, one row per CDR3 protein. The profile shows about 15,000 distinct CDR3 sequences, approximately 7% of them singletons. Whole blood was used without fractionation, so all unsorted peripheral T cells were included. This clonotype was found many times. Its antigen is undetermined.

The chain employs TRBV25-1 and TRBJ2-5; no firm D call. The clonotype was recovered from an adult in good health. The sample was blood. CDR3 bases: TGTGCCAGCAGTGCCCGCCGTGGTGAGACCCAGTACTTC. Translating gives CASSARRGETQYF.